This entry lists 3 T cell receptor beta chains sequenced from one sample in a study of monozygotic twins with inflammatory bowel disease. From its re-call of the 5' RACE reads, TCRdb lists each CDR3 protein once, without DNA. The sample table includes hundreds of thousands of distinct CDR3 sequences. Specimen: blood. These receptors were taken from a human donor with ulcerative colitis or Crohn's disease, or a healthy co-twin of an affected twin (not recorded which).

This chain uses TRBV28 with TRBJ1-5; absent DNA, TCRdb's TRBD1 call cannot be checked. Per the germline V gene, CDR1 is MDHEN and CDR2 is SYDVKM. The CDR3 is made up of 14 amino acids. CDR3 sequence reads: CASRSPGPHQPQHF. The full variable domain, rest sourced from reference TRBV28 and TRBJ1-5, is DVKVTQSSRYLVKRTGEKVFLECVQDMDHENMFWYRQDPGLGLRLIYFSYDVKMKEKGDIPEGYSVSREKKERFSLILESASTNQTSMYLCASRSPGPHQPQHFGDGTRLSIL.

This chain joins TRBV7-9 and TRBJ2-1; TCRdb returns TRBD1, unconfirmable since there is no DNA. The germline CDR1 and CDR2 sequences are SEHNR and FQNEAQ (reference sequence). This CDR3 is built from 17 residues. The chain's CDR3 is CASSSHHRGKGIDEQFF.

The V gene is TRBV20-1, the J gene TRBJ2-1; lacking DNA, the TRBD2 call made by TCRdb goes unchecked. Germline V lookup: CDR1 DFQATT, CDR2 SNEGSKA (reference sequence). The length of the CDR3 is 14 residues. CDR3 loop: CSAGTSERPYEQFF.